The 17 T cell receptor beta chains given below trace back to one sample, sequenced in a study of blood T cells in healthy people across ages. Then a second PCR, running about 6 to 12 cycles, was carried out with a sample-barcoded 5' primer and a J-beta primer mix. From the 5' RACE reads, TCRdb called clonotypes with MiXCR, one entry per CDR3 protein. Of approximately 690,000 distinct CDR3 sequences listed, about 43% were seen once; the top ten hold around 30%. Sequenced material: blood. All receptors come from a man aged 80 or over in good health.

The chain recombines TRBV25-1 with TRBJ2-1; D gene ambiguous. V dropped 2 bases and J dropped 6 bases, with 5 bases sitting between them. This CDR3 has 12 residues. Germline V gene data show CDR1 as MGHDK and CDR2 as SYGVNS. The CDR3 DNA is TGTGCCAGCAGTGAAAGGCTCAATGAGCAGTTCTTC. Amino acid sequence: CASSERLNEQFF.

This clonotype has more than one count but fewer than ten. A much larger clone sits a single nucleotide away, making a read error possible. The chain has TRBV28 and TRBJ2-5; D is uncertain. V was cut by 2 bases and J by 5 bases, with 15 bases left in between. Germline CDR1 MDHEN, CDR2 SYDVKM. This CDR3 is 15 amino acids long. CDR3 protein: CASSLQDPVGETQYF. CDR3 in DNA: TGTGCCAGCAGTTTACAAGATCCAGTCGGGGAGACCCAGTACTTC.

The rearrangement links TRBV30 to TRBJ2-1; TRBD1 agrees at 11 bases. CDR1 GTSNPN and CDR2 SVGIG come from the germline V gene (reference sequence). The CDR3 spans 12 residues. CDR3 DNA: TGTGCTGAGGGACAGGGGGGCGATGAGCAGTTCTTC. Protein sequence: CAEGQGGDEQFF.

V usage is TRBV5-4 and J usage is TRBJ1-6; possible D gene TRBD1, 5 bases. V was shortened by 5 bases and J by 8 bases, with 14 bases between the two germline ends. This CDR3 has 14 residues. The germline CDR1 and CDR2 sequences are SGHNT and YYREEE (reference sequence). The CDR3 reads CASRTGGGDSPLHF. The CDR3 DNA reads as TGTGCCAGCAGAACAGGAGGTGGGGATTCACCCCTCCACTTT.

This clonotype occurred a few times. V gene TRBV9 combines with J gene TRBJ2-7; 11 nucleotides match TRBD2. J gave up 7 bases and V 0 bases, and 9 bases lay outside the gene matches. Germline V gene lookup returns CDR1 SGDLS and CDR2 YYNGEE. The CDR3 contains 16 residues. The CDR3 loop reads CASSVVALAGGNEQYF. The CDR3 DNA reads as TGTGCCAGCAGCGTAGTCGCTCTAGCGGGAGGCAATGAGCAGTACTTC.

In its sample, this clonotype was seen a few times. This chain connects TRBV5-1 to TRBJ2-5, with D perhaps TRBD1 (5 bases). Germline assignment: CDR1 SGHRS and CDR2 YFSETQ. V was shortened by 4 bases and J by 1 base, with 11 bases between the two germline ends. CDR3 size: 14 residues. Written as DNA, the CDR3 is TGCGCCAGCAGCCCATCGGACATCCAAGAGACCCAGTACTTC. Protein: CASSPSDIQETQYF.

This clonotype has just a few counts. The rearrangement uses TRBV20-1 and TRBJ2-7, with 9 bases that match TRBD1. CDR1 is DFQATT and CDR2 is SNEGSKA in the germline V gene (reference sequence). V lost 6 bases and J lost 2; bases outside the gene matches: 5. The CDR3 loop spans 13 amino acids. CDR3 DNA: TGCAGTGCGGCGGGACAGGGAGCCTACGAGCAGTACTTC. This sequence encodes CSAAGQGAYEQYF.

This clonotype has more than one count but fewer than ten. This chain links TRBV29-1 with TRBJ2-5, with 9 bases that match TRBD2. The CDR3 has 15 residues. Germline-derived CDR1 and CDR2 are SQVTM and ANQGSEA. The junction had 10 bases not matched to a gene; V was cut back by 4 bases and J by 4 bases. The CDR3 region is CSVGGSGRTGETQYF. The CDR3 DNA follows: TGCAGCGTTGGGGGTAGCGGGAGAACGGGAGAGACCCAGTACTTC.

The chain employs TRBV14 and TRBJ2-1; no clear D. Trimming took 0 bases from V and 4 from J, leaving 7 bases between them. CDR1 is SGHDN and CDR2 is FVKESK in the germline V gene. CDR3 length equals 14 residues. The CDR3 DNA reads TGTGCCAGCAGCCAAGAGATACGGTACAATGAGCAGTTCTTC. Translated, it gives CASSQEIRYNEQFF.

The V and J genes are TRBV6-1 and TRBJ2-5; tentatively, D is TRBD2 (5 bases). Germline V lookup: CDR1 MNHNS, CDR2 SASEGT. V was cut by 3 bases and J by 13 bases, with 15 bases left in between. The CDR3 length is 12 residues. The CDR3 region is CASSEVDRGLYF. The CDR3 bases are TGTGCCAGCAGTGAGGTGGACCGCGGGTTGTACTTC.

The J gene is TRBJ2-6, the V gene TRBV27; 7 bases line up with TRBD1. Germline CDR1 and CDR2: MNHEY and SMNVEV (reference sequence). CDR3 length equals 16 residues. V was pared by 4 bases and J by 0 bases, with 3 bases of the junction left unmatched. CDR3 nucleotides: TGTGCCAGCAGTTCGGGACAGCTCTCTGGGGCCAACGTCCTGACTTTC. Protein sequence: CASSSGQLSGANVLTF.

The V call is TRBV4-3, the J call TRBJ2-7; D may be TRBD1 or TRBD2 (5 bases each). There are 16 residues in the CDR3. CDR1 is LGHNA and CDR2 is YSLEER in the germline V gene. V was cut by 0 bases and J by 2 bases, with 14 bases left in between. CDR3 coding DNA: TGCGCCAGCAGCCAAGATATGAGGGGAAGGGCCTACGAGCAGTACTTC. This gives the protein CASSQDMRGRAYEQYF.

This chain joins TRBV7-2 and TRBJ2-7, with D unresolved. Per the germline V gene, CDR1 is SGHTA and CDR2 is FQGNSA. The ends were cut back, 2 bases at V and 3 bases at J, with 11 bases in the middle. The CDR3 is made up of 14 amino acids. The CDR3 spells CASSLNADFYEQYF. The CDR3, as DNA: TGTGCCAGCAGCTTAAATGCAGATTTCTACGAGCAGTACTTC.

This clonotype was seen only a few times. This chain joins TRBV7-2 and TRBJ1-4, with D possibly being TRBD1 (6 bases). Trimming left V 5 bases short and J 7 bases short, with 14 bases between. The CDR3 runs to 14 residues. The germline CDR1 and CDR2 sequences are SGHTA and FQGNSA. CDR3 residues: CASSADRAGEKLFF. In DNA form, the CDR3 reads TGTGCCAGCAGCGCGGACAGAGCAGGTGAAAAACTGTTTTTT.

V gene TRBV30 combines with J gene TRBJ1-6; D gene uncertain. From germline, CDR1 is GTSNPN and CDR2 SVGIG (reference sequence). The CDR3 sequence is 13 residues long. Trimming removed 0 bases from V and 7 bases from J, with 7 bases in between. The CDR3 DNA is TGTGCCTGGAGTGTGGGTTGGAATTCACCCCTCCACTTT. Translating it yields CAWSVGWNSPLHF.

There are a few counts of this clonotype. The genes are TRBV6-6 and TRBJ2-7, with 12 bases aligning to TRBD2. CDR1 and CDR2 (germline): MNHNY, SVGAGI (reference sequence). Losses at the gene ends were 10 bases for V and 2 bases for J; bases not matched to a gene: 6. This CDR3 has 14 residues. The CDR3 is CATHSSGRAYEQYF. CDR3 DNA: TGTGCCACCCACTCTAGCGGGAGGGCCTACGAGCAGTACTTC.

The V call is TRBV7-2, the J call TRBJ2-1; 14 positions match TRBD2. The better agreement between TRBJ2-7 and the DNA end casts doubt on the J call. CDR1 is SGHTA and CDR2 is FQGNSA in the germline V gene. The CDR3 consists of 17 residues. The CDR3: CASSTGTSGRRYNEQYF. The CDR3, as DNA: TGTGCCAGCAGCACCGGGACTAGCGGGAGAAGGTACAATGAGCAGTACTTC.